The rows below give T cell receptor beta chains drawn from one sample of a study of cytomegalovirus exposure and HLA in healthy donors. Method: immunoSEQ multiplex PCR; TCRdb's copy keeps in-frame clones and lacks some. The repertoire table contains about 130,000 clones. The material sequenced was PBMCs. These receptors were collected from a man younger than 45 in good health and CMV-seronegative. Each CDR3 is given with its conserved first and last residue. The D gene is left open where the match is weak.

v_call	d_call	j_call	cdr3_nt	cdr3_aa
TRBV28	TRBD1	TRBJ1-5	TGTGCCAGCAGTCCAGGGACAGGGATTCTCCATCAGCCCCAGCATTTT	CASSPGTGILHQPQHF
TRBV19	NA	TRBJ2-7	TGTGCCAGTAGTTCAGAGGCCTACGAGCAGTACTTC	CASSSEAYEQYF
TRBV5-6	NA	TRBJ2-3	TGTGCCAGCAGCCTATCCTCAACAGGGTACATAGATACGCAGTATTTT	CASSLSSTGYIDTQYF
TRBV1	NA	TRBJ2-1	TGCACCAGCAGCCAAGATAGAGAAGCGGGAGGGCCCAATGAGCAGTTCTTC	CTSSQDREAGGPNEQFF
TRBV27	TRBD1	TRBJ1-5	TGTGCCAGCAGTCTCGGGACAGACAATCAGCCCCAGCATTTT	CASSLGTDNQPQHF
TRBV7-9	NA	TRBJ2-7	TGTGCCAGCAGCTTAGGCGGGCCCATGGAGCAGTACTTC	CASSLGGPMEQYF
TRBV28	TRBD1	TRBJ1-5	TGTGCCAGCACCCCTCGGAGGGACAGACAAATAAGCAATCAGCCCCAGCATTTT	CASTPRRDRQISNQPQHF
TRBV7-2	NA	TRBJ2-7	TGTGCCAGCAGCTTAGCCCCTAGCCACCAATTAAAGCAGTACTTC	CASSLAPSHQLKQYF
TRBV5-6	NA	TRBJ2-7	TGTGCCAGCAGCTTGAGGGGGACAATTGTCCACGAGCAGTACTTC	CASSLRGTIVHEQYF
TRBV10-2	TRBD1	TRBJ1-5	TGCGCCAGCACGGACAGGGCTAATCAGCCCCAGCATTTT	CASTDRANQPQHF
TRBV6-1	NA	TRBJ1-5	TGTGCCAGCAGTGAAATTGTCTTCGCGGGGGAAAATCAGCCCCAGCATTTT	CASSEIVFAGENQPQHF
TRBV5-4	TRBD1	TRBJ2-3	TGTGCCAGCAGCCGGACAGGGGGCCGGGCAGATACGCAGTATTTT	CASSRTGGRADTQYF
TRBV19	NA	TRBJ1-2	TGTGCCAGTAGTGCCATAGACAGAGGTTTCCGTGGCTACACCTTC	CASSAIDRGFRGYTF
TRBV11-2	NA	TRBJ2-7	TGTGCCAGCAGCTTCCACTCCTACGAGCAGTACTTC	CASSFHSYEQYF
TRBV5-1	NA	TRBJ2-3	TGCGCCAGCAGCTTGTTTGGTAGCGTGAGCACAGATACGCAGTATTTT	CASSLFGSVSTDTQYF
TRBV30	NA	TRBJ2-3	TGTGCCTGGAGTGTGGTGGACAACACAGATACGCAGTATTTT	CAWSVVDNTDTQYF